The 17 T cell receptor beta chains in this list originate from one sample, sequenced in a study of blood T cell repertoires in COVID-19. The repertoire was sequenced with immunoSEQ multiplex PCR; TCRdb's copy has only in-frame clones and lacks some. The sample contains under 200,000 clones, roughly nine tenths of which appear only once. Material: peripheral blood. The receptors derive from a woman in her seventies with acute or convalescent COVID-19.

The chain combines TRBV6-5 with TRBJ1-2; TRBD1 matches 7 bases. The V gene end was trimmed by 10 bases and the J gene end by 6 bases; junction bases not matched to a gene: 5. The CDR3 loop spans 11 amino acids. Per the germline V gene, CDR1 is MNHEY and CDR2 is SVGAGI. Written as DNA, the CDR3 is TGTGCCACCCATACAGGGGATGGCTACACCTTC. This translates into CATHTGDGYTF.

The V and J genes are TRBV4-1 and TRBJ1-1; the match to TRBD1 covers 7 bases. The CDR3 covers 15 residues. Germline CDR1 MGHRA, CDR2 YSYEKL. V gave up 1 base and J gave up 0 bases; unmatched junction bases: 2. Here the CDR3 DNA reads TGCGCCAGCAGCCAAGTGGGACAGATGAACACTGAAGCTTTCTTT. This translates into CASSQVGQMNTEAFF.

This clone was recorded a few times. This sequence joins TRBV20-1 and TRBJ2-7; D is uncertain. Between the trimmed V and J ends, which lost 3 bases and 3 bases, there was a span of 18 bases. Per germline, CDR1 DFQATT and CDR2 SNEGSKA (reference sequence). The CDR3 consists of 15 residues. The CDR3 DNA sequence: TGCAGTGCTAGTTCTGCAACGGCTAGAAGCTACGAGCAGTACTTC. Its translation is CSASSATARSYEQYF.

This chain uses TRBV11-2 with TRBJ2-7; D is possibly TRBD2 (6 bases). This CDR3 is 15 amino acids long. Germline loops: CDR1 SGHAT, CDR2 FQNNGV. With 5 bases removed from V and 3 bases from J, the gap between germline ends came to 17 bases. CDR3: CASSLSGTVFYEQYF. The CDR3 DNA is TGTGCCAGCAGCCTCTCCGGGACTGTCTTCTACGAGCAGTACTTC.

The rearrangement uses TRBV6-6 and TRBJ2-6; 12 nucleotides line up with TRBD2. The V gene end was trimmed by 5 bases and the J gene end by 0 bases; junction bases not matched to a gene: 5. Germline loops: CDR1 MNHNY, CDR2 SVGAGI (reference sequence). The CDR3 runs 18 residues. DNA of the CDR3: TGTGCCAGCAGTCGACTAGCGGGAGTGGGCTCTGGGGCCAACGTCCTGACTTTC. Amino acid sequence: CASSRLAGVGSGANVLTF.

The chain uses TRBV18 and TRBJ2-3; 7 bases line up with TRBD1. After removal of 3 bases from V and 2 bases from J, the junction contained 5 bases not matched to a gene. This CDR3 comprises 15 residues. Per germline, CDR1 KGHSH and CDR2 LQKENI. CDR3 residues: CASSPDRVPTDTQYF. The CDR3 nucleotides are TGTGCCAGCTCACCCGACAGGGTCCCCACAGATACGCAGTATTTT. The full variable domain, completed using reference TRBV18 and TRBJ2-3, is NAGVMQNPRHLVRRRGQEARLRCSPMKGHSHVYWYRQLPEEGLKFMVYLQKENIIDESGMPKERFSAEFPKEGPSILRIQQVVRGDSAAYFCASSPDRVPTDTQYFGPGTRLTVL.

V gene TRBV5-1 combines with J gene TRBJ2-7, with D possibly matching TRBD2 (5 bases). V dropped 6 bases and J dropped 0 bases, with 16 bases sitting between them. Germline CDR1 and CDR2: SGHRS and YFSETQ. The CDR3 extends over 15 amino acids. The CDR3 DNA sequence: TGCGCCAGCAAGGTTCAGGAGGTTCCCTCCTACGAGCAGTACTTC. Translated, it gives CASKVQEVPSYEQYF.

V usage is TRBV5-1 and J usage is TRBJ2-2, with 8 positions matching TRBD2. The CDR3 runs to 16 residues. The germline CDR1 and CDR2 sequences are SGHRS and YFSETQ. With 0 bases clipped from V and 4 bases from J, the junction kept 5 bases outside the gene matches. The CDR3 spells CASSLVPAGVTGELFF. DNA of the CDR3: TGCGCCAGCAGCTTGGTCCCAGCGGGGGTCACCGGGGAGCTGTTTTTT.

The chain couples TRBV28 to TRBJ2-7; TRBD1 aligns across 7 bases. With V trimmed by 6 bases and J by 3 bases, 5 bases remained unmatched. Per germline, CDR1 MDHEN and CDR2 SYDVKM. This CDR3 is 13 amino acids long. For the CDR3, the DNA is TGTGCCAGCAGAGTGACAGGGATCTACGAGCAGTACTTC. It yields the protein CASRVTGIYEQYF. Complete variable domain (other parts from reference TRBV28 and TRBJ2-7): DVKVTQSSRYLVKRTGEKVFLECVQDMDHENMFWYRQDPGLGLRLIYFSYDVKMKEKGDIPEGYSVSREKKERFSLILESASTNQTSMYLCASRVTGIYEQYFGPGTRLTVT.

The chain recombines TRBV5-1 with TRBJ1-5; D is undetermined. The CDR3 is made up of 15 amino acids. Trimming stripped 0 bases from V and 6 bases from J, with 13 bases between. Germline CDR1 reads SGHRS; CDR2 reads YFSETQ. CDR3 loop: CASSLAGSAGQPQHF. The CDR3 bases are TGCGCCAGCAGCTTGGCGGGGTCGGCCGGTCAGCCCCAGCATTTT.

V is TRBV6-6 and J is TRBJ2-3; D is perhaps TRBD2 (5 bases). Trimming took 5 bases from V and 2 from J, leaving 23 bases between them. CDR1 is MNHNY, CDR2 SVGAGI, per germline (reference sequence). The CDR3 runs to 18 residues. The CDR3 protein is CASSPHTPSGSHTDTQYF. DNA for the CDR3: TGTGCCAGCAGTCCACACACCCCCAGTGGGAGTCACACAGATACGCAGTATTTT.

About this clone: This sample also contains other DNA sequences that code for the same CDR3. V usage is TRBV19 and J usage is TRBJ1-1; D gene ambiguous. The CDR3 totals 11 residues. The germline CDR1 and CDR2 sequences are LNHDA and SQIVND (reference sequence). The V end lost 5 bases, the J end lost 8 bases, and 9 bases lay between the germline ends. The CDR3 coding sequence is TGTGCCAGTAGTTTCAGTACCGAAGCTTTCTTT. Its translation is CASSFSTEAFF.

V usage is TRBV6-5 and J usage is TRBJ2-1; 9 positions agree with TRBD2. Germline values: CDR1 MNHEY, CDR2 SVGAGI. V was clipped by 3 bases and J by 4 bases; unmatched bases: 7. The CDR3 covers 16 residues. The CDR3 is CASSYLGSGRYNEQFF. The CDR3, as DNA: TGTGCCAGCAGTTATCTCGGGAGCGGGAGGTACAATGAGCAGTTCTTC.

The chain uses TRBV2 and TRBJ2-5, with D tentatively TRBD1 (5 bases). In germline, CDR1 is SNHLY, CDR2 FYNNEI. This CDR3 is built from 15 residues. V dropped 1 base and J dropped 7 bases, with 16 bases sitting between them. CDR3 nucleotides: TGTGCCAGCAGTGAAGTGGCAGGGAATCGTGTGACCCAGTACTTC. Translated, it gives CASSEVAGNRVTQYF.

This clone was counted only a few times. The CDR3 region is CASSSSAGGEEQYF. In DNA form, the CDR3 reads TGTGCCAGTAGTAGCTCAGCGGGAGGAGAAGAGCAGTACTTC. The chain joins TRBV19 to TRBJ2-7; 9 bases are a match to TRBD2. Germline V gene lookup returns CDR1 LNHDA and CDR2 SQIVND (reference sequence). The CDR3 totals 14 residues. V shed 4 bases and J 7 bases; nucleotides not matched to a gene: 8.

This sequence joins TRBV29-1 and TRBJ1-2, with 9 bases that match TRBD1. J lost 8 bases, V lost 5 bases, and 6 bases had no gene match. Germline CDR1 and CDR2: SQVTM and ANQGSEA. CDR3 length equals 12 residues. CDR3 DNA: TGCAGCGTTTCTACAGGGGGCTGGGGCTACACCTTC. It translates to CSVSTGGWGYTF.

The J gene is TRBJ1-1, the V gene TRBV10-3; D call uncertain. In germline, CDR1 is ENHRY, CDR2 SYGVKD. The CDR3 spans 14 residues. V was pared by 6 bases and J by 0 bases, with 11 bases between. The CDR3 DNA is TGTGCCATCAGACCAGTCAATTTGAACACTGAAGCTTTCTTT. Its protein is CAIRPVNLNTEAFF.